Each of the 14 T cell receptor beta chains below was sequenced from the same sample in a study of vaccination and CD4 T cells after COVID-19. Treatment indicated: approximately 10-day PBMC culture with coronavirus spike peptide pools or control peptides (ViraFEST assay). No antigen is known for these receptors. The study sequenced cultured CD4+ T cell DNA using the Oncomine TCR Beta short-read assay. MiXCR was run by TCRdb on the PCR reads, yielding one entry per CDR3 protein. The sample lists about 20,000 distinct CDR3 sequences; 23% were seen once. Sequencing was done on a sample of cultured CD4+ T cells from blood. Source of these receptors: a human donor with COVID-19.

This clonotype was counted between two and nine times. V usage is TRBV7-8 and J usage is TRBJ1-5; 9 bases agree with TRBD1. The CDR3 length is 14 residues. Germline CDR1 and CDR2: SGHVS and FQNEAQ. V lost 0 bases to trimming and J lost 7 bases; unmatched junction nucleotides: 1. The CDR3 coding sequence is TGTGCCAGCAGCTTAGCGACAGGGGGACAGCCCCAGCATTTT. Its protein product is CASSLATGGQPQHF.

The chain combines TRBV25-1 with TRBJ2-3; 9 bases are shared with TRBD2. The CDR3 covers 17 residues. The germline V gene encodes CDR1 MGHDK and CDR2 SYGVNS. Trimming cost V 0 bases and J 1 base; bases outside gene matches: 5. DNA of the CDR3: TGTGCCAGCAGTGAATATTCGTCTAGCGGGGGCACAGATACGCAGTATTTT. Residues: CASSEYSSSGGTDTQYF.

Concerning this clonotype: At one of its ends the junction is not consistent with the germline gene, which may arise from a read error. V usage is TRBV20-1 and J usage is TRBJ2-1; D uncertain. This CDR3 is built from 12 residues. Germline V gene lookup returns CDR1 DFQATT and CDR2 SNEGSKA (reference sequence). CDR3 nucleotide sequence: TGCAGTGCTAGAGAGGTCTTGGCGGAACGGCGCTTC. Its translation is CSAREVLAERRF.

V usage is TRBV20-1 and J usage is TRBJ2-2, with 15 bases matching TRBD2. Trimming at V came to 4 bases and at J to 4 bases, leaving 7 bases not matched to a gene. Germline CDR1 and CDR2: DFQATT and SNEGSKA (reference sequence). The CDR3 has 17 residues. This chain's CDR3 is CSATGTSGGMATGELFF. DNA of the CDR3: TGCAGTGCTACCGGGACTAGCGGGGGGATGGCCACCGGGGAGCTGTTTTTT.

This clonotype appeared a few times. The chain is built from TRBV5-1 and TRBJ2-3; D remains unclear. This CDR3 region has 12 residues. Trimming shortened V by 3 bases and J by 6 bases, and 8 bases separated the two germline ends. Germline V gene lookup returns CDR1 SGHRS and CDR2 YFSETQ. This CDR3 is CASSWALDTQYF. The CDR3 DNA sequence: TGCGCCAGCAGCTGGGCCTTGGATACGCAGTATTTT.

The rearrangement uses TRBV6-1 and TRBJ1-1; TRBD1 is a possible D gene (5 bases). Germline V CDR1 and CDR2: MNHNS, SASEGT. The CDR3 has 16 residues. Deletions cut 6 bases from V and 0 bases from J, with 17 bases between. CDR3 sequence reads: CASSQRVGRMNTEAFF. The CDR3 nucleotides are TGTGCCAGCAGCCAACGGGTGGGGCGCATGAACACTGAAGCTTTCTTT.

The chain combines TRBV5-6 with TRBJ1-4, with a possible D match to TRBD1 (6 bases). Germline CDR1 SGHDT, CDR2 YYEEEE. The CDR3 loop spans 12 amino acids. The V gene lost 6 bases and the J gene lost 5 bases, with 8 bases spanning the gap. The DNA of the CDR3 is TGTGCCAGCAAAGACAGGAATGAAAAACTGTTTTTT. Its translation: CASKDRNEKLFF.

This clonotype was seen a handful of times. CDR3: CATSTVGNTIYF. DNA for the CDR3: TGTGCCACTTCGACAGTCGGAAACACCATATATTTT. This chain joins TRBV28 and TRBJ1-3; a possible D gene is TRBD1 (5 bases). This CDR3 spans 12 amino acids. Germline V gene data show CDR1 as MDHEN and CDR2 as SYDVKM. V lost 10 bases and J lost 4, with 11 bases in between. Full variable domain (remainder filled in from reference TRBV28 and TRBJ1-3): DVKVTQSSRYLVKRTGEKVFLECVQDMDHENMFWYRQDPGLGLRLIYFSYDVKMKEKGDIPEGYSVSREKKERFSLILESASTNQTSMYLCATSTVGNTIYFGEGSWLTVV.

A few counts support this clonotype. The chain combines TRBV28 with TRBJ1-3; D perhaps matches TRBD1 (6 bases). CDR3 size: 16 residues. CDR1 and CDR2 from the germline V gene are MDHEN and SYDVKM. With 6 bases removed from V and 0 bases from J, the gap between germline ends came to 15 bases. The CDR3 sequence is CASRLQGPSSGNTIYF. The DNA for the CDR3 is TGTGCCAGCAGATTACAGGGCCCAAGCTCTGGAAACACCATATATTTT.

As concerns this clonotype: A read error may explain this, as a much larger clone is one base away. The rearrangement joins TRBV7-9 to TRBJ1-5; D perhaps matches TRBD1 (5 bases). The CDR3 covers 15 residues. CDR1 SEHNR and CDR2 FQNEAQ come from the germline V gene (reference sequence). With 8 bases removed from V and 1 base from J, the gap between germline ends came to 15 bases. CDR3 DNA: TGTGCCAGCTCGTGGGGGGTGAGAAGCAATCAGCCCCAGCATTTT. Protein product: CASSWGVRSNQPQHF.

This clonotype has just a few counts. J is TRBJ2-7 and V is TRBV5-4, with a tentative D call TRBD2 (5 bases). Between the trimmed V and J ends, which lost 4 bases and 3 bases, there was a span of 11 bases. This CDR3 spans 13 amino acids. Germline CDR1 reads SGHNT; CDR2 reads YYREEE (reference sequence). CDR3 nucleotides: TGTGCCAGCAGCCCAGCGGTGGGCTACGAGCAGTACTTC. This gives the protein CASSPAVGYEQYF.

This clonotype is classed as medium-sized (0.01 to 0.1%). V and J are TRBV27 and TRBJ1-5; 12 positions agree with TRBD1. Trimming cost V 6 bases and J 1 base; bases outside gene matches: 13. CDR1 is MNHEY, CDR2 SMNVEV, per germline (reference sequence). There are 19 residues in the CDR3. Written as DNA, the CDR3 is TGTGCCAGCAGAGCTTATATAGGGACAGGGGGCGGAAGCAATCAGCCCCAGCATTTT. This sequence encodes CASRAYIGTGGGSNQPQHF.

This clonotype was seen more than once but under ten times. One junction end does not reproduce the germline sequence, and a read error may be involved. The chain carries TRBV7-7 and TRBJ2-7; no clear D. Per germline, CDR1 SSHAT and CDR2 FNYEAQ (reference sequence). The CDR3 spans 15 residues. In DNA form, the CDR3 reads TGTGCTAGCAGCTCCGGGTCGGACGGATTCTACGAGCAGTACTTC. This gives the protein CASSSGSDGFYEQYF.

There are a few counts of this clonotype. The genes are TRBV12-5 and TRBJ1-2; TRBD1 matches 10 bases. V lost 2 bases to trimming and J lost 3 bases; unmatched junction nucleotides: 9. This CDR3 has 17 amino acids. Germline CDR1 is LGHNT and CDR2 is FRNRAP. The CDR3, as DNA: TGTGCTAGTGGTTTGACCATCTCGACAGGGGGCCACTATGGCTACACCTTC. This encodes CASGLTISTGGHYGYTF.